This entry concerns a single TCR beta chain. This sample was included in a study of patients and donors after allogeneic stem cell transplantation. There are 15 residues in the CDR3. With 5 bases clipped from V and 4 bases from J, the junction kept 11 bases outside the gene matches. A single record per CDR3 protein comes from TCRdb applying MiXCR to the RT-PCR reads. The sample carries roughly 200,000 distinct CDR3 sequences, around two fifths recorded once. The chain couples TRBV12-3 or TRBV12-4 to TRBJ2-7; 7 positions match TRBD2. The specimen was blood, either unsorted or a sorted T cell fraction (not recorded which). This sequence was found in a human donor who was either an allogeneic HSCT recipient or a stem cell or donor lymphocyte infusion donor (not recorded which). It is not recorded whose cells these are; they may come from a transplant donor. The CDR3 DNA follows: TGTGCCAGCAGTAGAAGACGCGGGGGAGGTTACGAGCAGTACTTC. It is translated as CASSRRRGGGYEQYF.